The 22 T cell receptor beta chains below come from one sample, sequenced in a study of neoadjuvant anti-PD-1 for oral cavity cancer. Generated by immunoSEQ multiplex PCR, the TCRdb table keeps only in-frame clones and is missing some. This table has about 14,000 clones, about two thirds appearing once. Sample: PBMCs, taken before nivolumab (anti-PD-1) treatment. Receptors originate from a person aged 35 to 85 with oral cavity squamous cell carcinoma.

This clone has a handful of counts. V is TRBV2 and J is TRBJ1-2, with D possibly matching TRBD1 (6 bases). V was cut by 4 bases and J by 0 bases, with 9 bases left in between. The CDR3 totals 14 residues. Germline V gene sequence: CDR1 SNHLY, CDR2 FYNNEI. The CDR3 DNA sequence: TGTGCCAGCAGTGGACAGGTTTCTAACTATGGCTACACCTTC. Protein product: CASSGQVSNYGYTF.

The rearrangement links TRBV29-1 to TRBJ2-7; TRBD1 matches at 8 bases. J lost 3 bases, V lost 2 bases, and 3 bases had no gene match. CDR3 size: 13 residues. The germline V gene has CDR1 SQVTM and CDR2 ANQGSEA. The CDR3 region has the DNA TGCAGCGTTGAAAAAGACAGGGGCTACGAGCAGTACTTC. It yields the protein CSVEKDRGYEQYF.

The chain combines TRBV7-9 with TRBJ1-3; D might be TRBD1 (5 bases). The CDR3 has 14 residues. V gave up 10 bases and J gave up 8 bases, with 21 bases separating them. CDR1 and CDR2 (germline): SEHNR, FQNEAQ (reference sequence). This chain's CDR3 is CAIPIQGAGDTIYF. Written as DNA, the CDR3 is TGTGCCATCCCTATCCAGGGAGCGGGGGACACCATATATTTT.

CDR3 sequence: CASSFDLPTDTQYF. The CDR3 DNA sequence: TGCGCCAGCAGCTTCGACTTGCCCACAGATACGCAGTATTTT. The J gene is TRBJ2-3, the V gene TRBV5-1, with D unclear. CDR3 size: 14 residues. Germline assignment: CDR1 SGHRS and CDR2 YFSETQ. V gave up 2 bases and J gave up 2 bases, with 9 bases separating them.

This rearrangement joins TRBV2 to TRBJ1-5, with D unclear. Trimming shortened V by 8 bases and J by 1 base, and 12 bases separated the two germline ends. CDR1 SNHLY and CDR2 FYNNEI come from the germline V gene. CDR3 length: 14 amino acids. CDR3 DNA sequence: TGTGCCAGCTGTCGGGCCCTAAGCAATCAGCCCCAGCATTTT. The encoded protein is CASCRALSNQPQHF.

The rearrangement uses TRBV30 and TRBJ1-1; no clear D. The V end lost 2 bases, the J end lost 7 bases, and 11 bases lay between the germline ends. CDR1 is GTSNPN, CDR2 SVGIG, per germline (reference sequence). The CDR3 runs to 12 residues. In DNA, the CDR3 is TGTGCCTGGAGTAAGGGCAGGATTGAAGCTTTCTTT. The encoded protein is CAWSKGRIEAFF.

Regarding this clone: Other nucleotide sequences from this sample produce the same CDR3. The chain uses TRBV27 and TRBJ1-5; D perhaps matches TRBD1 (6 bases). CDR1 and CDR2 from the germline V gene are MNHEY and SMNVEV (reference sequence). The CDR3 is 15 residues long. V was pared by 5 bases and J by 2 bases, with 13 bases between. DNA for the CDR3: TGTGCCAGCAGTCCACAGGGTTTGGGCAATCAGCCCCAGCATTTT. It is translated as CASSPQGLGNQPQHF.

This rearrangement joins TRBV7-9 to TRBJ2-1, with 9 bases fitting TRBD2. V lost 6 bases, J lost 5 bases, and 8 bases stayed unmatched. The CDR3 is 15 amino acids. CDR1 and CDR2 (germline): SEHNR, FQNEAQ (reference sequence). The DNA of the CDR3 is TGTGCCAGCAGTTCTCCGGGACTAGCCCACAATGAGCAGTTCTTC. Residues: CASSSPGLAHNEQFF.

The chain uses TRBV21-1 and TRBJ2-7; the table's D call TRBD1 went unverified against the DNA. TRBV21-1 is noted as a pseudogene. The CDR3 covers 12 residues. In DNA, the CDR3 is TGTGCCAGCAACAGGGACACCTACGAGCAGTACTTC. Translated: CASNRDTYEQYF.

The chain links TRBV19 to TRBJ2-4; 11 bases fit TRBD2. Germline V gene data show CDR1 as LNHDA and CDR2 as SQIVND (reference sequence). The length of the CDR3 is 16 residues. Trimming at V came to 3 bases and at J to 5 bases, leaving 6 bases not matched to a gene. The CDR3 sequence is CASSISGGEVENIQYF. The CDR3 bases are TGTGCCAGTAGTATTAGCGGGGGGGAAGTCGAAAACATTCAGTACTTC.

A few counts support this clone. This rearrangement joins TRBV27 to TRBJ2-5; 7 nucleotides line up with TRBD1. CDR1 is MNHEY and CDR2 is SMNVEV in the germline V gene (reference sequence). V dropped 6 bases and J dropped 7; count of bases not matched to a gene: 14. The length of the CDR3 is 15 residues. The CDR3 bases are TGTGCCAGCAGCTATTCACAGGGGCAGGGGTGGACCCAGTACTTC. It encodes CASSYSQGQGWTQYF.

This sequence joins TRBV20-1 and TRBJ1-5; D perhaps matches TRBD1 (5 bases). Germline V gene lookup returns CDR1 DFQATT and CDR2 SNEGSKA (reference sequence). Trimming removed 7 bases at V and 6 bases at J, with 10 bases between. The CDR3 covers 11 residues. This chain's CDR3 is CSVGGGQPQHF. In DNA form, the CDR3 reads TGCAGTGTCGGGGGGGGTCAGCCCCAGCATTTT.

In its sample, this clone was seen a few times. The rearrangement joins TRBV6-5 to TRBJ2-7; perhaps TRBD1 as D (7 bases). Between the trimmed V and J ends, which lost 3 bases and 3 bases, there was a span of 15 bases. The germline CDR1 and CDR2 sequences are MNHEY and SVGAGI. The CDR3 is 15 amino acids. The CDR3 reads CASSYSSGGGYEQYF. The CDR3 DNA is TGTGCCAGCAGTTATTCCTCAGGGGGAGGCTACGAGCAGTACTTC.

The chain joins TRBV5-4 to TRBJ2-1; D perhaps matches TRBD2 (6 bases). The CDR3 extends over 15 amino acids. Germline V gives CDR1 SGHNT, CDR2 YYREEE (reference sequence). Trimming removed 1 base at V and 3 bases at J, with 11 bases between. CDR3 sequence reads: CASSLSGSNYNEQFF. As DNA, the CDR3 is TGTGCCAGCAGCTTGAGCGGGTCTAACTACAATGAGCAGTTCTTC.

The V and J genes are TRBV5-1 and TRBJ1-2, with a possible D match to TRBD1 (5 bases). The CDR3 is 15 residues long. Per the germline V gene, CDR1 is SGHRS and CDR2 is YFSETQ. Trimming left V 4 bases short and J 2 bases short, with 15 bases between. The CDR3 DNA is TGCGCCAGCAGCGCCCGGGACCCGGGAAACTATGGCTACACCTTC. Protein: CASSARDPGNYGYTF.

The V gene is TRBV6-1, the J gene TRBJ2-3; 8 positions agree with TRBD2. The CDR3 runs to 16 residues. The V gene end was trimmed by 4 bases and the J gene end by 1 base; junction bases not matched to a gene: 7. CDR1 and CDR2 (germline): MNHNS, SASEGT. The CDR3 here is CASSVLPGGGTDTQYF. DNA for the CDR3: TGTGCCAGCAGTGTCCTTCCGGGGGGGGGCACAGATACGCAGTATTTT.

This chain links TRBV10-1 with TRBJ1-5; no clear D gene. V was trimmed by 3 bases and J by 4 bases, leaving 7 bases between them. In germline, CDR1 is WNHNN, CDR2 SYGVQD (reference sequence). The CDR3 has 13 amino acids. The CDR3 loop is CASSDGRNQPQHF. The CDR3 DNA sequence: TGCGCCAGCAGTGATGGTAGAAATCAGCCCCAGCATTTT.

V usage is TRBV7-9 and J usage is TRBJ1-4; D might be TRBD1 (5 bases). CDR1 is SEHNR and CDR2 is FQNEAQ in the germline V gene (reference sequence). The CDR3 length is 12 residues. Deletions cut 5 bases from V and 8 bases from J, with 9 bases between. The CDR3 coding sequence is TGTGCCAGCAGCGCCCCAGGGGAAAAACTGTTTTTT. Translated: CASSAPGEKLFF.

The chain has TRBV7-3 and TRBJ1-3; D is uncertain. The ends were cut back, 4 bases at V and 0 bases at J, with 10 bases in the middle. Germline loops: CDR1 SGHTA, CDR2 FQGTGA. The CDR3 sequence is 15 residues long. CDR3 sequence: CASSSTAASGNTIYF. The CDR3 nucleotides read TGTGCCAGCAGCTCTACAGCCGCCTCTGGAAACACCATATATTTT.

V and J are TRBV5-5 and TRBJ1-5; 11 bases agree with TRBD1. J gave up 7 bases and V 5 bases, and 8 bases lay outside the gene matches. The CDR3 is made up of 15 amino acids. The germline V gene has CDR1 SGHKS and CDR2 YYEKEE (reference sequence). For the CDR3, the DNA is TGTGCCAGCAGTCTGGACAGGGGGCTAAGGCAGCCCCAGCATTTT. This translates into CASSLDRGLRQPQHF.

The chain recombines TRBV20-1 with TRBJ1-2, with TRBD1 identical over 7 bases. CDR1 and CDR2 from the germline V gene are DFQATT and SNEGSKA (reference sequence). V gave up 5 bases and J gave up 8 bases; unmatched junction bases: 5. The CDR3 spans 11 residues. CDR3 region: CSAARTGGYTF. The CDR3 nucleotides are TGCAGTGCTGCTCGGACAGGAGGCTACACCTTC.

This clone was seen only once. V gene TRBV19 combines with J gene TRBJ1-5; 8 bases map to TRBD1. The V gene's germline CDR1 is LNHDA and CDR2 SQIVND (reference sequence). The CDR3 contains 15 residues. After removal of 1 base from V and 4 bases from J, the junction contained 3 bases not matched to a gene. This CDR3 is CASSIGGTGNQPQHF. The DNA for the CDR3 is TGTGCCAGTAGTATAGGGGGGACAGGAAATCAGCCCCAGCATTTT.